This T cell receptor (beta chain) emerged from a study of T cell changes during pregnancy in multiple sclerosis (dated by TCRdb to about 2019). Turning to the overall study: In women with multiple sclerosis, the researchers looked at how the T cell repertoire shifted as pregnancy progressed.

Spanning cysteine to phenylalanine, the CDR3 consists of 16 amino acids. The sequence is cut down to CDR3 DNA, 48 bases in frame from base 1. The germline V gene (reference sequence) specifies LNHNV as CDR1 and YYDKDF as CDR2. At the junction V is shortened by 0 bases and J by 2 bases, with 11 bases in between. A note on this clone: The target of this receptor is not known. Per-base qualities were not stored, and no clone one base away is much larger.

Library preparation was by the immunoSEQ multiplex PCR assay. TCRdb retrieved this table from immuneACCESS and kept in-frame rearrangements only. Not all clones are present; in checked studies, unresolved V genes account for under half, and no reason is known for the remainder. A total of about 92,000 clones appear in this sample, about 92% of them only once. The ten most abundant clones make up under 3% of the sample. The sample consisted of peripheral blood, taken in the first trimester of pregnancy. This receptor was identified in a female donor with multiple sclerosis, enrolled in a pregnancy study. This chain joins TRBV15 to TRBJ1-5; 6 matching bases give a weak D call of TRBD1. CDR3 region: CATSREGGEGNQPQHF. The DNA sequence is as follows: TGTGCCACCAGCAGAGAAGGGGGGGAGGGCAATCAGCCCCAGCATTTT.